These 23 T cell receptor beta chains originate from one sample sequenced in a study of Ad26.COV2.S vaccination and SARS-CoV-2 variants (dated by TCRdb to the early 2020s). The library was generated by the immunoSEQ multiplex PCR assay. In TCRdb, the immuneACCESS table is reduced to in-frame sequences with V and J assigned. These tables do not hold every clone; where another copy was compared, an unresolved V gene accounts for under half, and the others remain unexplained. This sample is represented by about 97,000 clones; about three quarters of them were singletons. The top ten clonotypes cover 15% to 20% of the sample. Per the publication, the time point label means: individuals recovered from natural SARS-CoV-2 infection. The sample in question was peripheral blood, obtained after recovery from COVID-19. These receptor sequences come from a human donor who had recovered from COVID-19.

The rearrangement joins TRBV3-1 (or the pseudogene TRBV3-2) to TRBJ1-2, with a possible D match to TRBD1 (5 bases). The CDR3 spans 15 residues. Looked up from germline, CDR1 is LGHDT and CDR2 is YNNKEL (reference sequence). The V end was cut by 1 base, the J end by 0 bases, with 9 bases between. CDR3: CASSQGQTSNYGYTF. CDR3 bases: TGTGCCAGCAGCCAAGGACAGACGTCTAACTATGGCTACACCTTC.

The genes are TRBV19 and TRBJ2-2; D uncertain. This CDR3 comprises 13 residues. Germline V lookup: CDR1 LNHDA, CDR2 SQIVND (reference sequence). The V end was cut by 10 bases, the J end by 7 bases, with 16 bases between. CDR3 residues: CATSPTGVGELFF. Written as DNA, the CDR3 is TGTGCCACCAGCCCAACTGGGGTCGGGGAGCTGTTTTTT.

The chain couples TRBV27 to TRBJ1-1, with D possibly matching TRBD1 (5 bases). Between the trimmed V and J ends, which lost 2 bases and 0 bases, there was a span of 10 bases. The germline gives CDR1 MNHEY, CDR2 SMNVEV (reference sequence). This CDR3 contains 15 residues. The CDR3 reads CASSLNAGMNTEAFF. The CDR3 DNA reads TGTGCCAGCAGTTTAAACGCAGGGATGAACACTGAAGCTTTCTTT.

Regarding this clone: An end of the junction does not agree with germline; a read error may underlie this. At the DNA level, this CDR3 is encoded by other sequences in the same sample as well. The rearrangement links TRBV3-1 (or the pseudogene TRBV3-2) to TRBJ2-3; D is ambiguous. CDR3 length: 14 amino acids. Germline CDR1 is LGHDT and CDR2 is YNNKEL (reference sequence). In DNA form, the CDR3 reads TGTGCCAGCAGCCAAGACTGGAGCACAGACACGCAGTATTTT. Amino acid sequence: CASSQDWSTDTQYF.

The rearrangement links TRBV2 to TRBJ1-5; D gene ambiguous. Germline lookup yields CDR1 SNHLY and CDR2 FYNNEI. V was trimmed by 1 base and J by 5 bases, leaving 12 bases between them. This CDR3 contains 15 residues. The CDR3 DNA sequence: TGTGCCAGCAGTGAAGATACTGGGATGGATCAGCCCCAGCATTTT. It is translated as CASSEDTGMDQPQHF.

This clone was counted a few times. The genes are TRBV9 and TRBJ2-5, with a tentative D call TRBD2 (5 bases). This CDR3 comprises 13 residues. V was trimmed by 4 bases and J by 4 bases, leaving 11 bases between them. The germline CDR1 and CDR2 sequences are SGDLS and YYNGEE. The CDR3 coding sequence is TGTGCCAGCAGCCCGGAGGTGGCAGAGACCCAGTACTTC. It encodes CASSPEVAETQYF.

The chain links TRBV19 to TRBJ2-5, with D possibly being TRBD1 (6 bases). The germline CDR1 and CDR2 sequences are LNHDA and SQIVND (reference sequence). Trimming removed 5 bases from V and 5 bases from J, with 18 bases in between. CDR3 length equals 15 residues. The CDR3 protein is CASSVGTSGMETQYF. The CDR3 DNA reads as TGTGCCAGTAGTGTGGGGACATCGGGTATGGAGACCCAGTACTTC.

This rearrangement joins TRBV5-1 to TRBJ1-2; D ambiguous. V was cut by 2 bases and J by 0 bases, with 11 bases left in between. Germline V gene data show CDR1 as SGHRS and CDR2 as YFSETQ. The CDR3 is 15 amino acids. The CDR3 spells CASSFVGKPNYGYTF. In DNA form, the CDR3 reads TGCGCCAGCAGCTTTGTGGGCAAACCTAACTATGGCTACACCTTC. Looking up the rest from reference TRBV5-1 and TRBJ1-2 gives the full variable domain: KAGVTQTPRYLIKTRGQQVTLSCSPISGHRSVSWYQQTPGQGLQFLFEYFSETQRNKGNFPGRFSGRQFSNSRSEMNVSTLELGDSALYLCASSFVGKPNYGYTFGSGTRLTVV.

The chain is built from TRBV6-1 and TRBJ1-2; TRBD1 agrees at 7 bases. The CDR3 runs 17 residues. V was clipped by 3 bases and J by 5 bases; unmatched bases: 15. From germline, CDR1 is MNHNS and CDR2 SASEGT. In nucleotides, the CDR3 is TGTGCCAGCAGTGATAAGCCAAATTTGACAGGGCGATATGGCTACACCTTC. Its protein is CASSDKPNLTGRYGYTF.

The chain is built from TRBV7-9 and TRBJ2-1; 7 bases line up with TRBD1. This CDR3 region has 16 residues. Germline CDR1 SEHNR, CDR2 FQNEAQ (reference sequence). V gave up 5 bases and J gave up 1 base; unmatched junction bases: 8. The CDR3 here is CASSIKTGNSYNEQFF. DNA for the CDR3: TGTGCCAGCAGCATTAAGACAGGGAATTCCTACAATGAGCAGTTCTTC.

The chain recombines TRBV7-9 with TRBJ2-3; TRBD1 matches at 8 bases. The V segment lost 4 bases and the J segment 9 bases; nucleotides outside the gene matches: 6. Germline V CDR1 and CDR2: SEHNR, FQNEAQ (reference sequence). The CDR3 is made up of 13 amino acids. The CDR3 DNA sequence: TGTGCCAGCAGCTCCCCCGACAGGGGCACGCAGTATTTT. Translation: CASSSPDRGTQYF.

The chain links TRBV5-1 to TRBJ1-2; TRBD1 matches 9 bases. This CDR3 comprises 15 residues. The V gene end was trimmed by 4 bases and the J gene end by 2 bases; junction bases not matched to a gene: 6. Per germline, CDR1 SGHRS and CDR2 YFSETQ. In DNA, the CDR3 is TGCGCCAGCAGCCACGGGACAGGGATAAACTATGGCTACACCTTC. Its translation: CASSHGTGINYGYTF.

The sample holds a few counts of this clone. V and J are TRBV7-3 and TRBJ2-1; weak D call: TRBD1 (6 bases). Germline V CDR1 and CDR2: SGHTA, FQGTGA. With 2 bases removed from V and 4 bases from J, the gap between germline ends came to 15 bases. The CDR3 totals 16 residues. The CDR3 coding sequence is TGTGCCAGCAGCTTACGCCGTTACACAGGGTACAATGAGCAGTTCTTC. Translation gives CASSLRRYTGYNEQFF. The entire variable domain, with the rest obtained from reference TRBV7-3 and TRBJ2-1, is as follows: GAGVSQTPSNKVTEKGKYVELRCDPISGHTALYWYRQSLGQGPEFLIYFQGTGAADDSGLPNDRFFAVRPEGSVSTLKIQRTERGDSAVYLCASSLRRYTGYNEQFFGPGTRLTVL.

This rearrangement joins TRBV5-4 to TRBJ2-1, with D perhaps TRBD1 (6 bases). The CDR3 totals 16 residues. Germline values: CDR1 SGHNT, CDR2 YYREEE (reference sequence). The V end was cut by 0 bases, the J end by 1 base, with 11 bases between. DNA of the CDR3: TGTGCCAGCAGCTTGGCAGGGGAAGGGTCCTACAATGAGCAGTTCTTC. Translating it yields CASSLAGEGSYNEQFF.

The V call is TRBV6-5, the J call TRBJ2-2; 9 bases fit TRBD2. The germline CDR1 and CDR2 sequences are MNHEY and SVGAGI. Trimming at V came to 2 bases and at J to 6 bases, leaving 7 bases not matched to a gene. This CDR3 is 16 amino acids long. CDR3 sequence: CASSYGRGGPAGELFF. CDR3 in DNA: TGTGCCAGCAGTTACGGGCGGGGGGGTCCGGCCGGGGAGCTGTTTTTT.

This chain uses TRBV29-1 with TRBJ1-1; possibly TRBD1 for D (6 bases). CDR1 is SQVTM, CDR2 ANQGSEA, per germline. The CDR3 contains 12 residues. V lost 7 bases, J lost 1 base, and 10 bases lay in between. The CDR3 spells CSGRDTNTEAFF. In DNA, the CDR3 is TGCAGCGGAAGGGACACGAACACTGAAGCTTTCTTT.

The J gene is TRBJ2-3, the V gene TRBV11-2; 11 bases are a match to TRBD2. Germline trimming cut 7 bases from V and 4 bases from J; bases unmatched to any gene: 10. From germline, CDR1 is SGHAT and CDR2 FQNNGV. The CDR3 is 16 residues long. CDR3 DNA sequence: TGTGCCAGCACCCAAGATAGCGGGGGGGCCGCAGATACGCAGTATTTT. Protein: CASTQDSGGAADTQYF.

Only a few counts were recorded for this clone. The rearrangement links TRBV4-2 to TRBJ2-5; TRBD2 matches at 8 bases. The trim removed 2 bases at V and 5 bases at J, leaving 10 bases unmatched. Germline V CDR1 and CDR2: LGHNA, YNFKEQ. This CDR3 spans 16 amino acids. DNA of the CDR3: TGTGCCAGCAGCCAAATAATAAGCGGGGGTGGGGAGACCCAGTACTTC. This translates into CASSQIISGGGETQYF.

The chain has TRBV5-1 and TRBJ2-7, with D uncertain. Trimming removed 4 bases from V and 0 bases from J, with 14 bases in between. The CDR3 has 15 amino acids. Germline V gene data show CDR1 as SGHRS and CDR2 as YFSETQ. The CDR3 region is CASSPTVGLSYEQYF. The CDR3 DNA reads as TGCGCCAGCAGCCCGACGGTTGGCCTCTCCTACGAGCAGTACTTC.

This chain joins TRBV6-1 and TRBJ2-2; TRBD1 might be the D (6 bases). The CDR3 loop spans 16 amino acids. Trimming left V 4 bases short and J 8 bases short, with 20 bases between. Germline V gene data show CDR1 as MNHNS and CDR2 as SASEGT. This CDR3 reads CASSGEQGSLGGELFF. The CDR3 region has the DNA TGTGCCAGCAGTGGGGAACAGGGATCTCTGGGGGGGGAGCTGTTTTTT.

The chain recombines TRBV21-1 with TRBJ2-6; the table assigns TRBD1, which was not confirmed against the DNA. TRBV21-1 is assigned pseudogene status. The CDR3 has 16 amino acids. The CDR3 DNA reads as TGTGCCAGCAGCAGGCGGACAGTGTCTGGGGCCAACGTCCTGACTTTC. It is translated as CASSRRTVSGANVLTF.

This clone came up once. CDR3 residues: CASSLEARGTDTQYF. The CDR3 coding sequence is TGTGCCAGCTCCCTCGAAGCCCGGGGTACAGATACGCAGTATTTT. The chain uses TRBV18 and TRBJ2-3; D might be TRBD2 (5 bases). The V end was cut by 6 bases, the J end by 3 bases, with 16 bases between. From germline, CDR1 is KGHSH and CDR2 LQKENI. The CDR3 is made up of 15 amino acids.

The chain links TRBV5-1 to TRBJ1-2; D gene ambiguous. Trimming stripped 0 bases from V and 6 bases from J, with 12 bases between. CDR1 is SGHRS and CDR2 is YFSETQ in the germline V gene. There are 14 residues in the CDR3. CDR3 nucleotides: TGCGCCAGCAGCTTGGGGCAGGTGGCAGATGGCTACACCTTC. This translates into CASSLGQVADGYTF.